Shown below are 29 T cell receptor beta chains from a single sample sequenced in a study of T-cell memory formation after mild COVID-19. TCRdb independently ran MiXCR on the 5' RACE reads; one entry per CDR3 protein. The sample consists of about 470,000 distinct CDR3 sequences, around a sixth of them appearing once. Material for sequencing was PBMCs or a T cell subset sorted from them (not recorded which). These receptors all come from an adult woman who had mild COVID-19 (a few samples of this study predate the infection). Cell type and time point are not known.

The chain employs TRBV7-3 and TRBJ2-7; 9 bases fit TRBD2. Germline CDR1 reads SGHTA; CDR2 reads FQGTGA. CDR3 length equals 13 residues. The trim removed 5 bases at V and 6 bases at J, leaving 5 bases unmatched. The CDR3 reads CASSTGTSTEQYF. The CDR3 nucleotides are TGTGCCAGCAGCACCGGGACTAGCACCGAGCAGTACTTC. Combining the CDR3 with reference TRBV7-3 and TRBJ2-7 gives the whole variable domain GAGVSQTPSNKVTEKGKYVELRCDPISGHTALYWYRQSLGQGPEFLIYFQGTGAADDSGLPNDRFFAVRPEGSVSTLKIQRTERGDSAVYLCASSTGTSTEQYFGPGTRLTVT.

This clonotype has a count of ten or more. J is TRBJ2-2 and V is TRBV12-3 or TRBV12-4; D is unresolved. The CDR3 extends over 14 amino acids. Trimming stripped 6 bases from V and 0 bases from J, with 8 bases between. The CDR3 sequence: CASSPGSNTGELFF. Written as DNA, the CDR3 is TGTGCCAGCAGCCCCGGCTCGAACACCGGGGAGCTGTTTTTT.

Many counts were recorded for this clonotype. The rearrangement joins TRBV4-2 to TRBJ2-5; a possible D gene is TRBD2 (9 bases). V dropped 0 bases and J dropped 5 bases, with 19 bases sitting between them. The germline CDR1 and CDR2 sequences are LGHNA and YNFKEQ. The CDR3 loop spans 17 amino acids. The CDR3 reads CASSQDQGAGGSETQYF. The CDR3 DNA sequence: TGTGCCAGCAGCCAAGATCAGGGGGCGGGAGGGTCGGAGACCCAGTACTTC.

In regard to this clonotype: Compared with germline, one end of the junction differs, possibly owing to a read error. The genes are TRBV5-1 and TRBJ2-1; unclear D gene. The CDR3 contains 15 residues. Germline CDR1 SGHRS, CDR2 YFSETQ. The CDR3 nucleotides read TGCGCCAGCAGCCCCGACCCGGCTGCCTACGATGAGCAGTTCTTC. This sequence encodes CASSPDPAAYDEQFF.

The chain joins TRBV18 to TRBJ2-1; 7 positions match TRBD1. This CDR3 has 15 residues. The V gene's germline CDR1 is KGHSH and CDR2 LQKENI. Losses at the gene ends were 0 bases for V and 6 bases for J; bases not matched to a gene: 5. The CDR3 DNA reads TGTGCCAGCTCACCACCGAACAGGGGTTCCAATGAGCAGTTCTTC. Amino acid sequence: CASSPPNRGSNEQFF. Supplemented by reference TRBV18 and TRBJ2-1, the full variable domain reads NAGVMQNPRHLVRRRGQEARLRCSPMKGHSHVYWYRQLPEEGLKFMVYLQKENIIDESGMPKERFSAEFPKEGPSILRIQQVVRGDSAAYFCASSPPNRGSNEQFFGPGTRLTVL.

The chain has TRBV6-1 and TRBJ2-5; TRBD1 agrees at 11 bases. Trimming cost V 6 bases and J 5 bases; bases outside gene matches: 14. CDR1 is MNHNS, CDR2 SASEGT, per germline. The CDR3 is made up of 17 amino acids. CDR3 nucleotide sequence: TGTGCCAGCAGAGAATCCGGACAGGGGGCATCATTTGAGACCCAGTACTTC. This codes for CASRESGQGASFETQYF.

V and J are TRBV19 and TRBJ1-1; 7 positions agree with TRBD1. The CDR3 is 13 residues long. V shed 6 bases, J shed 6 bases, and the junction held 7 bases outside the gene matches. Germline V gene sequence: CDR1 LNHDA, CDR2 SQIVND (reference sequence). This CDR3 reads CASSAARGSEAFF. The CDR3 coding sequence is TGTGCCAGTAGCGCCGCCAGGGGGTCTGAAGCTTTCTTT.

In its sample, this clonotype was seen a few times. This chain uses TRBV10-3 with TRBJ2-1, with D possibly TRBD2 on 5 matching bases. CDR1 and CDR2 (germline): ENHRY, SYGVKD. Trimming stripped 9 bases from V and 3 bases from J, with 9 bases between. The CDR3 runs to 12 residues. The chain's CDR3 is CAISGGYNEQFF. The CDR3 DNA is TGTGCCATTTCTGGAGGCTACAATGAGCAGTTCTTC.

V usage is TRBV24-1 and J usage is TRBJ2-1, with D unclear. Germline V lookup: CDR1 KGHDR, CDR2 SFDVKD. Deletions cut 3 bases from V and 7 bases from J, with 12 bases between. The CDR3 sequence is 14 residues long. The CDR3 loop is CATSDPLERNEQFF. Here the CDR3 DNA reads TGTGCCACCAGTGATCCCCTCGAGAGGAATGAGCAGTTCTTC.

This clonotype was seen a handful of times. The V call is TRBV7-3, the J call TRBJ2-3; D unclear. CDR3 length: 14 residues. V was cut by 8 bases and J by 0 bases, with 12 bases left in between. CDR1 is SGHTA and CDR2 is FQGTGA in the germline V gene. CDR3 in DNA: TGTGCCAGCGGGCGACTGGGTAGCACAGATACGCAGTATTTT. This gives the protein CASGRLGSTDTQYF.

The chain combines TRBV11-2 with TRBJ2-7, with 8 bases identical to TRBD1. V gave up 1 base and J gave up 0 bases; unmatched junction bases: 8. Germline V gene lookup returns CDR1 SGHAT and CDR2 FQNNGV. This CDR3 spans 17 amino acids. DNA for the CDR3: TGTGCCAGCAGCTTAGCTGTGGGGACAGGTAGCTCCTACGAGCAGTACTTC. Amino acid sequence: CASSLAVGTGSSYEQYF.

CDR3 amino acids: CASSSPVRNNYGYTF. CDR3 sequence (DNA): TGTGCCAGCAGTTCCCCCGTCAGGAACAACTATGGCTACACCTTC. V usage is TRBV12-3 or TRBV12-4 and J usage is TRBJ1-2; D not certain. CDR3 length: 15 amino acids. V dropped 4 bases and J dropped 2 bases, with 14 bases sitting between them.

This clonotype occurred a few times. V and J are TRBV6-2 or TRBV6-3 and TRBJ1-1; a possible D gene is TRBD1 (5 bases). Germline V gives CDR1 MNHEY, CDR2 SVGEGT. V lost 4 bases and J 0 bases, leaving 15 bases between the germline ends. The CDR3 totals 16 residues. In DNA, the CDR3 is TGTGCCAGCAGTTTAGTATCGGGACGGATGAACACTGAAGCTTTCTTT. As protein: CASSLVSGRMNTEAFF.

In nucleotides, the CDR3 is TGTGCCAGCAGCCAAGCGCCGGGACAGGGAGATAATGGCTACACCTTC. It encodes CASSQAPGQGDNGYTF. The chain is built from TRBV4-2 and TRBJ1-2, with 9 bases aligning to TRBD1. The CDR3 loop spans 16 amino acids. V shed 1 base and J 6 bases; nucleotides not matched to a gene: 9. Germline CDR1 and CDR2: LGHNA and YNFKEQ.

The CDR3 DNA sequence: TGTGCCAGCAGCTTAGCAGGGACAGGGAAAAACACTGAAGCTTTCTTT. Protein product: CASSLAGTGKNTEAFF. The chain carries TRBV7-9 and TRBJ1-1, with 9 bases fitting TRBD1. Trimming took 0 bases from V and 2 from J; bases not matched to a gene: 4. The CDR3 is 16 residues long. The germline V gene has CDR1 SEHNR and CDR2 FQNEAQ (reference sequence).

This clonotype was detected a few times. This chain joins TRBV7-9 and TRBJ1-1; TRBD1 matches at 9 bases. V was clipped by 5 bases and J by 7 bases; unmatched bases: 17. CDR3 length: 17 amino acids. Per germline, CDR1 SEHNR and CDR2 FQNEAQ (reference sequence). The CDR3 nucleotides read TGTGCCAGCAGCGTGATATACCGGGACAGGGTGGGAGGTGAAGCTTTCTTT. This translates into CASSVIYRDRVGGEAFF. The full variable domain, in which reference TRBV7-9 and TRBJ1-1 provide the parts outside the CDR3, is DTGVSQNPRHKITKRGQNVTFRCDPISEHNRLYWYRQTLGQGPEFLTYFQNEAQLEKSRLLSDRFSAERPKGSFSTLEIQRTEQGDSAMYLCASSVIYRDRVGGEAFFGQGTRLTVV.

The chain employs TRBV14 and TRBJ2-2, with 9 positions matching TRBD1. There are 16 residues in the CDR3. With V trimmed by 4 bases and J by 5 bases, 8 bases remained unmatched. Per the germline V gene, CDR1 is SGHDN and CDR2 is FVKESK. CDR3 bases: TGTGCCAGCAGCCCCCCGGGACAGGGACGAACCGGGGAGCTGTTTTTT. It codes for CASSPPGQGRTGELFF.

CDR3 protein: CASGLSGGSPYEQYF. CDR3 nucleotides: TGCGCCAGCGGACTATCGGGAGGAAGTCCCTACGAGCAGTACTTC. This rearrangement joins TRBV5-1 to TRBJ2-7, with 7 bases aligning to TRBD2. CDR3 size: 15 residues. V was clipped by 7 bases and J by 2 bases; unmatched bases: 12. Germline V gene lookup returns CDR1 SGHRS and CDR2 YFSETQ. The variable domain in full, completed from reference TRBV5-1 and TRBJ2-7, reads KAGVTQTPRYLIKTRGQQVTLSCSPISGHRSVSWYQQTPGQGLQFLFEYFSETQRNKGNFPGRFSGRQFSNSRSEMNVSTLELGDSALYLCASGLSGGSPYEQYFGPGTRLTVT.

The gene calls are TRBV4-3 and TRBJ1-2; TRBD1 is a possible D gene (6 bases). V lost 0 bases to trimming and J lost 5 bases, with 13 bases between them. Germline V gene sequence: CDR1 LGHNA, CDR2 YSLEER. CDR3 length: 15 amino acids. The CDR3 loop is CASSQEWGAEYGYTF. Here the CDR3 DNA reads TGCGCCAGCAGCCAAGAATGGGGGGCGGAGTATGGCTACACCTTC.

The table lists this clonotype with a few counts. V usage is TRBV5-1 and J usage is TRBJ2-3; D is ambiguous. Germline assignment: CDR1 SGHRS and CDR2 YFSETQ. The ends were cut back, 1 base at V and 5 bases at J, with 11 bases in the middle. The CDR3 has 14 amino acids. For the CDR3, the DNA is TGCGCCAGCAGCTTGAATCGAGCAGAAGATACGCAGTATTTT. Protein: CASSLNRAEDTQYF.

This chain joins TRBV6-6 and TRBJ2-1; 8 bases fit TRBD1. CDR1 and CDR2 from the germline V gene are MNHNY and SVGAGI (reference sequence). Trimming at V came to 6 bases and at J to 4 bases, leaving 8 bases not matched to a gene. This CDR3 is 15 amino acids long. CDR3 sequence reads: CASSAGRGLYNEQFF. As DNA, the CDR3 is TGTGCCAGCAGCGCGGGCAGGGGGCTATACAATGAGCAGTTCTTC.

This clonotype came up a few times. The chain combines TRBV29-1 with TRBJ2-3, with a tentative D call TRBD1 (6 bases). Germline V gene data show CDR1 as SQVTM and CDR2 as ANQGSEA. This CDR3 contains 13 residues. V was pared by 6 bases and J by 2 bases, with 12 bases between. This CDR3 is CSVDRINTDTQYF. For the CDR3, the DNA is TGCAGCGTAGACAGGATTAACACAGATACGCAGTATTTT.

The chain has TRBV30 and TRBJ1-1; 7 nucleotides line up with TRBD1. The length of the CDR3 is 13 residues. The junction had 6 bases not matched to a gene; V was cut back by 3 bases and J by 5 bases. Germline lookup yields CDR1 GTSNPN and CDR2 SVGIG (reference sequence). The CDR3 bases are TGTGCCTGGAGCGCTACAGGGGTGACTGAAGCTTTCTTT. This encodes CAWSATGVTEAFF. Using reference TRBV30 and TRBJ1-1 for the parts outside the CDR3, the full variable domain is SQTIHQWPATLVQPVGSPLSLECTVEGTSNPNLYWYRQAAGRGLQLLFYSVGIGQISSEVPQNLSASRPQDRQFILSSKKLLLSDSGFYLCAWSATGVTEAFFGQGTRLTVV.

The V call is TRBV3-1, the J call TRBJ1-1, with 10 bases matching TRBD1. The CDR3 runs 15 residues. Germline lookup yields CDR1 LGHDT and CDR2 YNNKEL (reference sequence). V was pared by 1 base and J by 4 bases, with 3 bases of the junction left unmatched. DNA for the CDR3: TGTGCCAGCAGCCAAGGACAGGGGGCGGCCACTGAAGCTTTCTTT. It translates to CASSQGQGAATEAFF.

This clonotype was seen many times. The chain joins TRBV29-1 to TRBJ2-7; 8 nucleotides agree with TRBD1. There are 14 residues in the CDR3. CDR1 is SQVTM and CDR2 is ANQGSEA in the germline V gene. Trimming removed 4 bases from V and 1 base from J; junction bases left unmatched: 6. The chain's CDR3 is CSVVPGGSSYEQYF. The CDR3 nucleotides are TGCAGCGTTGTGCCAGGGGGCAGTTCCTACGAGCAGTACTTC.

This clonotype has more than one count but fewer than ten. The chain recombines TRBV7-2 with TRBJ2-7, with D possibly TRBD1 on 5 matching bases. Germline CDR1 SGHTA, CDR2 FQGNSA. This CDR3 region has 16 residues. Deletions cut 0 bases from V and 2 bases from J, with 14 bases between. The CDR3 here is CASSLARPGFPYEQYF. In nucleotides, the CDR3 is TGTGCCAGCAGCTTAGCGAGGCCAGGGTTCCCCTACGAGCAGTACTTC.

V and J are TRBV7-8 and TRBJ2-1; no reliable D call. This CDR3 has 13 amino acids. V dropped 1 base and J dropped 6 bases, with 7 bases sitting between them. In germline, CDR1 is SGHVS, CDR2 FQNEAQ. The CDR3 coding sequence is TGTGCCAGCAGCTTAGTGGGGATCAATGAGCAGTTCTTC. Translated, it gives CASSLVGINEQFF.

This clonotype has only a few counts. The chain uses TRBV5-1 and TRBJ2-7, with D possibly being TRBD1 (5 bases). Per the germline V gene, CDR1 is SGHRS and CDR2 is YFSETQ. The CDR3 runs to 15 residues. With 8 bases removed from V and 0 bases from J, the gap between germline ends came to 18 bases. The DNA for the CDR3 is TGCGCCAGTACTAAGGGGTCCCTGAGCTCCTACGAGCAGTACTTC. Translated: CASTKGSLSSYEQYF.

This clonotype was detected only a few times. V is TRBV7-9 and J is TRBJ2-7; possible D gene TRBD1, 5 bases. The CDR3 has 16 residues. The V end lost 0 bases, the J end lost 3 bases, and 15 bases lay between the germline ends. Germline loops: CDR1 SEHNR, CDR2 FQNEAQ (reference sequence). CDR3 nucleotide sequence: TGTGCCAGCAGCTTAGCGCAGTCCACAGGCTTCTACGAGCAGTACTTC. Residues: CASSLAQSTGFYEQYF.